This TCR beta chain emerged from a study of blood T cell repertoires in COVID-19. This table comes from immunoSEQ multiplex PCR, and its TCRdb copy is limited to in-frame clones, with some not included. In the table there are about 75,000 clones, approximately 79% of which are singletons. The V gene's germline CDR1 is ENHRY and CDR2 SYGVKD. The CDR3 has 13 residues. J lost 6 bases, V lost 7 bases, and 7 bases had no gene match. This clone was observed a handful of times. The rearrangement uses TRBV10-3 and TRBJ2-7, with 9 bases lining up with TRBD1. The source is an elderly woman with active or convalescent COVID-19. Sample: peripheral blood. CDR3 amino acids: CAINSGTGIEQYF. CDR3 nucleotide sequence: TGTGCCATCAACTCAGGGACAGGGATCGAGCAGTACTTC.